This T cell receptor (beta chain) comes out of a study of T cells in Graves' hyperthyroidism and ophthalmopathy. This clonotype showed up just a few times. Its antigen is not known. Using RNA transcripts as the source, TCR beta CDR3 regions were amplified. HTBI primers were used for first-round RT-PCR of the TCR CDR3. Via MiXCR, TCRdb re-called the multiplex PCR reads, giving one row per CDR3 protein. The table records about 300,000 distinct CDR3 sequences, approximately 18% of them present only once. Notes on the study in general: A model built on 13 V-J features separated ophthalmopathy from stable hyperthyroidism.

Germline V gene sequence: CDR1 DFQATT, CDR2 SNEGSKA (reference sequence). The CDR3 runs to 13 residues. The V end was cut by 3 bases, the J end by 4 bases, with 11 bases between. Source material: blood. The chain joins TRBV20-1 to TRBJ2-3, with D possibly being TRBD2 (5 bases). This clonotype was sampled from a man aged 50 to 60 with Graves' ophthalmopathy. The CDR3 sequence: CSARGDGADTQYF. The CDR3 region has the DNA TGCAGTGCTAGGGGAGACGGTGCAGATACGCAGTATTTT.